The 24 T cell receptor beta chains given below trace back to one sample, sequenced in a study of blood T cell repertoires in COVID-19. TCRdb's copy holds only in-frame clones and misses some; the assay was immunoSEQ multiplex PCR. The sample holds roughly 90,000 clones, over 80% seen once. Sequenced sample: peripheral blood. The receptors were sampled from a woman older than 75 with active or convalescent COVID-19.

This clone was counted only a few times. The chain joins TRBV5-6 to TRBJ1-1; 8 nucleotides match TRBD1. Trimming at V came to 4 bases and at J to 1 base, leaving 6 bases not matched to a gene. Germline CDR1 reads SGHDT; CDR2 reads YYEEEE. The CDR3 is 15 amino acids. Written as DNA, the CDR3 is TGTGCCAGCAGCAGGACAGGGTTGGGGAACACTGAAGCTTTCTTT. Translated, it gives CASSRTGLGNTEAFF.

V and J are TRBV5-1 and TRBJ2-1; the D is unclear. The CDR3 runs 13 residues. The germline V gene encodes CDR1 SGHRS and CDR2 YFSETQ. The V end lost 3 bases, the J end lost 4 bases, and 8 bases lay between the germline ends. The CDR3 reads CASSSTTYNEQFF. The DNA for the CDR3 is TGCGCCAGCAGCTCTACTACTTACAATGAGCAGTTCTTC. Looking up the rest from reference TRBV5-1 and TRBJ2-1 gives the full variable domain: KAGVTQTPRYLIKTRGQQVTLSCSPISGHRSVSWYQQTPGQGLQFLFEYFSETQRNKGNFPGRFSGRQFSNSRSEMNVSTLELGDSALYLCASSSTTYNEQFFGPGTRLTVL.

The J gene is TRBJ1-5, the V gene TRBV28; 9 bases map to TRBD1. Losses at the gene ends were 6 bases for V and 5 bases for J; bases not matched to a gene: 8. The CDR3 contains 15 residues. Germline V gene lookup returns CDR1 MDHEN and CDR2 SYDVKM. CDR3 sequence reads: CASRGGGQGHQPQHF. The CDR3 DNA reads TGTGCCAGCAGGGGCGGGGGACAGGGACATCAGCCCCAGCATTTT.

To note about this clone: Other nucleotide sequences from this sample produce the same CDR3. The chain has TRBV7-2 and TRBJ1-5; TRBD1 might be the D (5 bases). Germline assignment: CDR1 SGHTA and CDR2 FQGNSA. V lost 2 bases and J 3 bases, leaving 8 bases between the germline ends. This CDR3 region has 14 residues. CDR3 bases: TGTGCCAGCAGCTTAACAGGCTTCAATCAGCCCCAGCATTTT. Residues: CASSLTGFNQPQHF.

The chain couples TRBV9 to TRBJ2-7; TRBD2 aligns across 12 bases. V lost 0 bases and J lost 6; bases outside the gene matches: 7. There are 16 residues in the CDR3. Germline V lookup: CDR1 SGDLS, CDR2 YYNGEE. This CDR3 reads CASSVGASGREGEQYF. In DNA, the CDR3 is TGTGCCAGCAGCGTAGGTGCTAGCGGGAGGGAGGGCGAGCAGTACTTC.

The chain links TRBV14 to TRBJ2-5; 8 bases align to TRBD2. The CDR3 extends over 14 amino acids. The germline CDR1 and CDR2 sequences are SGHDN and FVKESK. The ends lost 4 bases at V and 4 bases at J; junction bases unmatched: 5. CDR3 in DNA: TGTGCCAGCAGCCGACGGGGGGGCCGAGAGACCCAGTACTTC. Its protein product is CASSRRGGRETQYF.

This clone showed up just once. The chain combines TRBV4-3 with TRBJ1-6; possibly TRBD1 for D (5 bases). The CDR3 covers 14 residues. V lost 1 base to trimming and J lost 7 bases, with 8 bases between them. The germline V gene encodes CDR1 LGHNA and CDR2 YSLEER. CDR3 amino acids: CASSQVAGNSPLHF. CDR3 coding DNA: TGCGCCAGCAGCCAAGTGGCAGGGAATTCACCCCTCCACTTT.

This clone turned up a few times. This chain joins TRBV2 and TRBJ1-2; possible D gene TRBD1, 5 bases. CDR3 length equals 15 residues. Germline V gene sequence: CDR1 SNHLY, CDR2 FYNNEI. The ends were cut back, 6 bases at V and 5 bases at J, with 19 bases in the middle. CDR3 coding DNA: TGTGCCAGCAGGGAGACGGGGGACGGCGGGTATGGCTACACCTTC. This codes for CASRETGDGGYGYTF.

The genes are TRBV15 and TRBJ2-3, with TRBD1 matching 7 bases. The V segment lost 1 base and the J segment 4 bases; nucleotides outside the gene matches: 8. This CDR3 is 16 amino acids long. Germline V gene lookup returns CDR1 LNHNV and CDR2 YYDKDF (reference sequence). CDR3 sequence (DNA): TGTGCCACCAGCAGAGGACAGGGTTTTTTCTCAGATACGCAGTATTTT. This encodes CATSRGQGFFSDTQYF. The variable domain in full, completed from reference TRBV15 and TRBJ2-3, reads DAMVIQNPRYQVTQFGKPVTLSCSQTLNHNVMYWYQQKSSQAPKLLFHYYDKDFNNEADTPDNFQSRRPNTSFCFLDIRSPGLGDTAMYLCATSRGQGFFSDTQYFGPGTRLTVL.

This chain links TRBV2 with TRBJ1-1; D gene ambiguous. Per the germline V gene, CDR1 is SNHLY and CDR2 is FYNNEI. The CDR3 extends over 14 amino acids. Trimming cost V 6 bases and J 1 base, with 12 bases left between them. Here the CDR3 DNA reads TGTGCCAGCAGAGCCGCAGGTGGGAACACTGAAGCTTTCTTT. Protein: CASRAAGGNTEAFF.

The rearrangement links TRBV10-3 to TRBJ1-2; maybe TRBD1 (6 bases). Germline V CDR1 and CDR2: ENHRY, SYGVKD. The CDR3 runs 14 residues. Trimming cost V 3 bases and J 3 bases, with 11 bases left between them. CDR3 residues: CAISDPGQDYGYTF. In nucleotides, the CDR3 is TGTGCCATCAGTGATCCGGGACAAGACTATGGCTACACCTTC.

The chain recombines TRBV2 with TRBJ1-3, with D unresolved. Per germline, CDR1 SNHLY and CDR2 FYNNEI. V lost 1 base and J lost 2, with 21 bases in between. The CDR3 runs 19 residues. The CDR3 coding sequence is TGTGCCAGCAGTGAAGTGGGTCCCGCCCCAGGCACCACTGGAAACACCATATATTTT. Translation gives CASSEVGPAPGTTGNTIYF.

This clone showed up just a few times. CDR3 residues: CAISPGLAGGRGTDTQYF. The CDR3 DNA follows: TGTGCCATCAGCCCGGGACTAGCGGGGGGGCGAGGCACAGATACGCAGTATTTT. The rearrangement uses TRBV10-3 and TRBJ2-3; 16 bases agree with TRBD2. CDR3 length: 18 residues. The germline gives CDR1 ENHRY, CDR2 SYGVKD. V dropped 6 bases and J dropped 1; count of bases not matched to a gene: 7.

The chain has TRBV6-1 and TRBJ2-7; weak D call: TRBD1 (5 bases). Trimming pared 2 bases from V and 0 bases from J, leaving 8 bases between. The CDR3 contains 14 residues. CDR1 is MNHNS and CDR2 is SASEGT in the germline V gene. The CDR3 region has the DNA TGTGCCAGCAGTGAACTAGGGGACTCCTACGAGCAGTACTTC. Encoded protein: CASSELGDSYEQYF.

The rearrangement uses TRBV5-4 and TRBJ2-5; the D gene is possibly TRBD1 (5 bases). Germline V gene lookup returns CDR1 SGHNT and CDR2 YYREEE (reference sequence). This CDR3 has 16 amino acids. The V and J ends lost 0 bases and 5 bases respectively, with 17 bases between them. CDR3 nucleotides: TGTGCCAGCAGCTTGGGCGGTCGCCAGGGTGAGGAGACCCAGTACTTC. Translation: CASSLGGRQGEETQYF.

This clone was counted a few times. V usage is TRBV2 and J usage is TRBJ1-1, with no clear D. The V end was cut by 8 bases, the J end by 5 bases, with 9 bases between. The CDR3 covers 11 residues. Germline loops: CDR1 SNHLY, CDR2 FYNNEI. The CDR3 nucleotides are TGTGCCAGCCGGAGGGAAACTGAAGCTTTCTTT. Amino acid sequence: CASRRETEAFF.

The rearrangement links TRBV7-6 to TRBJ2-5; the match to TRBD2 covers 11 bases. Germline assignment: CDR1 SGHVS and CDR2 FNYEAQ. The CDR3 length is 16 residues. The ends lost 2 bases at V and 5 bases at J; junction bases unmatched: 7. This CDR3 is CASSLFVAGGHETQYF. The DNA for the CDR3 is TGTGCCAGCAGCTTATTCGTAGCGGGGGGGCATGAGACCCAGTACTTC.

DNA for the CDR3: TGCGCCAGCAGCTTGGGTAGGACAGGGGGCAGAGAGACCCAGTACTTC. It codes for CASSLGRTGGRETQYF. The gene calls are TRBV5-1 and TRBJ2-5; TRBD1 agrees at 11 bases. V was pared by 0 bases and J by 4 bases, with 5 bases of the junction left unmatched. Germline-derived CDR1 and CDR2 are SGHRS and YFSETQ. The CDR3 runs 16 residues.

The CDR3 nucleotides read TGTGCCAGCAGCGGACAGCCCCAAGAGACCCAGTACTTC. Protein product: CASSGQPQETQYF. V is TRBV6-2 or TRBV6-3 and J is TRBJ2-5; possibly TRBD1 for D (6 bases). The CDR3 sequence is 13 residues long. Germline V gene data show CDR1 as MNHEY and CDR2 as SVGEGT. Trimming pared 6 bases from V and 1 base from J, leaving 9 bases between.

The chain carries TRBV28 and TRBJ2-1; 11 positions match TRBD2. The CDR3 is 16 residues long. Germline loops: CDR1 MDHEN, CDR2 SYDVKM. Trimming removed 4 bases from V and 4 bases from J; junction bases left unmatched: 6. The CDR3 region has the DNA TGTGCCAGCAGTTCCCTGGGACTAGCGGATTACAATGAGCAGTTCTTC. Translated, it gives CASSSLGLADYNEQFF.

This clone came up a few times. The rearrangement joins TRBV7-2 to TRBJ1-2, with 8 bases aligning to TRBD1. The CDR3 length is 14 residues. V trimming: 4 bases; J trimming: 2 bases; junction bases outside the gene matches: 3. In germline, CDR1 is SGHTA, CDR2 FQGNSA. The DNA for the CDR3 is TGTGCCAGCAGCTCTGGACAGGGCAACTATGGCTACACCTTC. Its protein product is CASSSGQGNYGYTF.

This rearrangement joins TRBV28 to TRBJ2-7, with TRBD2 matching 9 bases. Trimming cost V 5 bases and J 6 bases; bases outside gene matches: 23. The CDR3 extends over 19 amino acids. Germline CDR1 is MDHEN and CDR2 is SYDVKM. The CDR3 protein is CASSPPGGLAGWFRGEQYF. CDR3 bases: TGTGCCAGCAGTCCCCCCGGCGGGCTAGCGGGGTGGTTTCGGGGCGAGCAGTACTTC.

This chain uses TRBV6-5 with TRBJ1-1, with TRBD1 matching 8 bases. V lost 6 bases and J lost 3; bases outside the gene matches: 3. CDR3 length: 13 amino acids. Germline values: CDR1 MNHEY, CDR2 SVGAGI. CDR3 protein: CASRGTGHTEAFF. CDR3 bases: TGTGCCAGCAGGGGGACAGGACACACTGAAGCTTTCTTT.

This clone was seen a single time. This chain links TRBV6-2 or TRBV6-3 with TRBJ2-1; a weak D match, TRBD2 (5 bases). The CDR3 sequence is 13 residues long. CDR1 MNHEY and CDR2 SVGEGT come from the germline V gene. Trimming stripped 8 bases from V and 10 bases from J, with 18 bases between. As DNA, the CDR3 is TGTGCCAGCGGTTCCGGCGGGCGTAGAGAGCAGTTCTTC. This translates into CASGSGGRREQFF.